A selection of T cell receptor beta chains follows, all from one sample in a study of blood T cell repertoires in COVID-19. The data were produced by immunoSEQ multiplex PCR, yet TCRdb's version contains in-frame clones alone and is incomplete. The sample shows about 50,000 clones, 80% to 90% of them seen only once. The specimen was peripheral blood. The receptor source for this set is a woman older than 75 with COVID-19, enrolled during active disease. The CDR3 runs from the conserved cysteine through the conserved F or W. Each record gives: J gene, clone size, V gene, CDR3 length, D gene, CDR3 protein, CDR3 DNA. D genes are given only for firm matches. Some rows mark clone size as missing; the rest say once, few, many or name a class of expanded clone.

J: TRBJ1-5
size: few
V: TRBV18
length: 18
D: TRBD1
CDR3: CASSDLGGTAIGNQPQHF
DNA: TGTGCCAGCTCAGATCTCGGAGGGACAGCGATAGGCAATCAGCCCCAGCATTTT

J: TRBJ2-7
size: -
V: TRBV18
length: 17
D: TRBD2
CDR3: CASSPPGLAGTSYEQYF
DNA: TGTGCCAGCTCACCACCGGGACTAGCGGGAACCTCCTACGAGCAGTACTTC

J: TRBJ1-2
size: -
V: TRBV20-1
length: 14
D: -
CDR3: CSASQFQGNYGYTF
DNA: TGCAGTGCTAGTCAGTTCCAGGGGAACTATGGCTACACCTTC

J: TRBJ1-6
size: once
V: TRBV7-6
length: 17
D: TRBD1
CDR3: CASSLGQGLTYNSPLHF
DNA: TGTGCCAGCAGCTTAGGACAGGGGTTAACCTATAATTCACCCCTCCACTTT

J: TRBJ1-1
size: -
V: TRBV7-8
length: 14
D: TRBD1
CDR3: CASSVDRGYTEAFF
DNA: TGTGCCAGCAGCGTGGACAGGGGTTACACTGAAGCTTTCTTT

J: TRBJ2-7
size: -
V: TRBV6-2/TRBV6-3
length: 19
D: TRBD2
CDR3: CASSYWSGSGSGPVYEQYF
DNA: TGTGCCAGCAGTTACTGGTCCGGTAGCGGGAGTGGCCCGGTCTACGAGCAGTACTTC

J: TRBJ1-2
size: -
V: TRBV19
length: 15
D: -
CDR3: CASSKWSGGDYGYTF
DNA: TGTGCCAGCAGTAAGTGGTCAGGAGGGGACTATGGCTACACCTTC

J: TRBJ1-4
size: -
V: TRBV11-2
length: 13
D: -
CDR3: CASSERTDEKLFF
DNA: TGTGCCAGCAGCGAGCGGACGGATGAAAAACTGTTTTTT

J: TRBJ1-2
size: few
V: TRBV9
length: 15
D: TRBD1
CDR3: CASSVAGQANYGYTF
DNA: TGTGCCAGCAGCGTGGCCGGACAGGCTAACTATGGCTACACCTTC

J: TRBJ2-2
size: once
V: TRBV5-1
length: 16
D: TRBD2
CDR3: CASSLTRTSGTGELFF
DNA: TGCGCCAGCAGCTTAACGAGAACTAGCGGCACCGGGGAGCTGTTTTTT

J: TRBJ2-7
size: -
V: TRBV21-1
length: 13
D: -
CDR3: CASENTRYYEQYF
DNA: TGTGCCAGCGAAAACACCAGGTACTACGAGCAGTACTTC

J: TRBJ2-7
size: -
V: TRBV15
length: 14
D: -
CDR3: CATSRGIGDYEQYF
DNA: TGTGCCACCAGCAGGGGAATAGGGGATTACGAGCAGTACTTC

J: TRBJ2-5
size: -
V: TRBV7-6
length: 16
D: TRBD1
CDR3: CASSPINGGQGATQYF
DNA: TGTGCCAGCAGTCCCATCAACGGGGGACAGGGGGCGACCCAGTACTTC

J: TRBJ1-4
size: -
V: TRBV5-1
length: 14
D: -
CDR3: CASSLDGGLEKLFF
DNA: TGCGCCAGCAGCTTGGACGGGGGGTTGGAAAAACTGTTTTTT

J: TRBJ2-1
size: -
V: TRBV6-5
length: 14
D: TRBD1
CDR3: CASRFTGQAAEQFF
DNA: TGTGCCAGCAGATTCACAGGACAGGCGGCTGAGCAGTTCTTC

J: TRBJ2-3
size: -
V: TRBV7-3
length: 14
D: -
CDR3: CASSPNRVGDTQYF
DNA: TGTGCCAGCAGCCCCAACAGGGTTGGAGATACGCAGTATTTT

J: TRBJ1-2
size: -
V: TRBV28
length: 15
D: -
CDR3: CASSSLSGRAYGYTF
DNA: TGTGCCAGCAGTAGCCTCTCGGGCAGGGCCTATGGCTACACCTTC

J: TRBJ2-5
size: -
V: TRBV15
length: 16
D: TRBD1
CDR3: CATSRGGAGGRETQYF
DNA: TGTGCCACCAGCAGAGGTGGGGCAGGGGGCCGAGAGACCCAGTACTTC

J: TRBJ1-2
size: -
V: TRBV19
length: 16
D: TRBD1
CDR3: CASSITGGQRTGGYTF
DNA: TGTGCCAGTAGTATCACAGGGGGCCAGAGGACGGGCGGCTACACCTTC

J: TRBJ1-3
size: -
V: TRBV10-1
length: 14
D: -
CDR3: CASSEETGGNTIYF
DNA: TGCGCCAGCAGTGAGGAAACAGGGGGAAACACCATATATTTT

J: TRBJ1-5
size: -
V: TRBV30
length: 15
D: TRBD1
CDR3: CAWSVQAGGTQPQHF
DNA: TGTGCCTGGAGTGTACAGGCAGGGGGCACTCAGCCCCAGCATTTT

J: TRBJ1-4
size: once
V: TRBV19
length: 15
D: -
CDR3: CASSIAAGWNEKLFF
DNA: TGTGCCAGTAGTATAGCGGCAGGGTGGAATGAAAAACTGTTTTTT

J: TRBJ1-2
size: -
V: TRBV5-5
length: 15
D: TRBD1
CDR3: CASSSSRTGASGYTF
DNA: TGTGCCAGCAGCTCCTCCCGGACAGGAGCAAGCGGCTACACCTTC

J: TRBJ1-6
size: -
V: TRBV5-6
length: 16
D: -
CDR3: CASSPGPNRDNSPLHF
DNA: TGTGCCAGCAGCCCAGGGCCAAACCGTGATAATTCACCCCTCCACTTT

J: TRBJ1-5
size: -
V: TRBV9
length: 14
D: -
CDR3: CASSLTDSNQPQHF
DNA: TGTGCCAGCAGCTTAACTGATAGCAATCAGCCCCAGCATTTT

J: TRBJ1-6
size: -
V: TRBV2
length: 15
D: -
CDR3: CASSDIGQGKSPLHF
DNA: TGTGCCAGCAGTGATATTGGGCAGGGAAAATCACCCCTCCACTTT

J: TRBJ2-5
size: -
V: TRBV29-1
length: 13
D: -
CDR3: CSAMTGPGETQYF
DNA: TGCAGCGCTATGACAGGCCCCGGGGAGACCCAGTACTTC

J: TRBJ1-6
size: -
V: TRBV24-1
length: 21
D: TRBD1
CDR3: CATSDLHAVQGVSSYNSPLHF
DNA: TGTGCCACCAGTGATTTGCACGCGGTCCAGGGGGTAAGCTCCTATAATTCACCCCTCCACTTT

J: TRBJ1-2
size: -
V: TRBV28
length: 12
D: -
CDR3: CASRSGPYGYTF
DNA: TGTGCCAGCAGATCGGGTCCTTATGGCTACACCTTC

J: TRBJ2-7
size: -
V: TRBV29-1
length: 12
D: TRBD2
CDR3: CSVERGGTEQYF
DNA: TGCAGCGTCGAAAGGGGAGGGACCGAGCAGTACTTC

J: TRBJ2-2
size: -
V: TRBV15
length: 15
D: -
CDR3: CATSLKRPNTGELFF
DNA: TGTGCCACCAGTCTTAAGCGGCCGAACACCGGGGAGCTGTTTTTT

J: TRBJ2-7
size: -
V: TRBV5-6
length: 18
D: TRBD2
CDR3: CASSSVPLGLASSYEQYF
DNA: TGTGCCAGCAGCTCCGTTCCCTTGGGACTAGCGAGTTCCTACGAGCAGTACTTC

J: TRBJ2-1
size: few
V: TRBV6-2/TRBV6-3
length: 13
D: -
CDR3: CASSYSAFNEQFF
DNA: TGTGCCAGCAGTTACTCGGCCTTCAATGAGCAGTTCTTC

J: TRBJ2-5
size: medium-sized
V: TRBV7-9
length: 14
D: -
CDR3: CASRKQILEGTQYF
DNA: TGTGCCAGCAGGAAACAGATTCTTGAGGGGACCCAGTACTTC

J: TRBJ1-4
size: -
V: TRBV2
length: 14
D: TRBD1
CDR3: CASSRQGANEKLFF
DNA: TGTGCCAGCAGCCGACAGGGGGCTAATGAAAAACTGTTTTTT

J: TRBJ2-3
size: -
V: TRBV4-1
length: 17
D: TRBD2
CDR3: CASSQDLAGGVRDTQYF
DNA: TGCGCCAGCAGCCAAGATCTAGCGGGGGGGGTTCGGGATACGCAGTATTTT

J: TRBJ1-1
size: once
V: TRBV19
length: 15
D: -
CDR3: CASRIVGHSNTEAFF
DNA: TGTGCCAGTAGGATAGTTGGACACTCGAACACTGAAGCTTTCTTT

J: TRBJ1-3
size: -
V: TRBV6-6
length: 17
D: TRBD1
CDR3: CASSPRDRGFSGNTIYF
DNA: TGTGCCAGCAGTCCCCGGGACAGGGGGTTCTCTGGAAACACCATATATTTT

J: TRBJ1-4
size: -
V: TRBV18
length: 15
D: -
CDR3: CASSPGPLTNEKLFF
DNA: TGTGCCAGCTCACCAGGGCCCCTAACTAATGAAAAACTGTTTTTT

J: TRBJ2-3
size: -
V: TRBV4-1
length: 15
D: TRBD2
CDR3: CASSQSGRNPDTQYF
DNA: TGCGCCAGCAGCCAATCCGGGAGGAATCCAGATACGCAGTATTTT

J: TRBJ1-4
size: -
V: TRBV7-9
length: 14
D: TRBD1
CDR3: CASSTRTGAEKLFF
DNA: TGTGCCAGCAGCACTCGGACAGGGGCTGAAAAACTGTTTTTT

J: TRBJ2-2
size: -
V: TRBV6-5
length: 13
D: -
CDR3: CASSYTRSGELFF
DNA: TGTGCCAGCAGTTACACGCGGTCCGGGGAGCTGTTTTTT

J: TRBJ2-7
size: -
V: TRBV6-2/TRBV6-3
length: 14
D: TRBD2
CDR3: CASSYLAGTYEQYF
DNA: TGTGCCAGCAGTTACCTAGCGGGGACCTACGAGCAGTACTTC

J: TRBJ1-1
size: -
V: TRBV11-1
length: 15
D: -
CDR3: CASRSAQSGITEAFF
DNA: TGTGCCAGCAGATCAGCACAGTCAGGGATCACTGAAGCTTTCTTT

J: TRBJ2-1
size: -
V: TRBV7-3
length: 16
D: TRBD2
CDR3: CASSLKGAGAYNEQFF
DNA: TGTGCCAGCAGCTTAAAGGGAGCGGGGGCCTACAATGAGCAGTTCTTC

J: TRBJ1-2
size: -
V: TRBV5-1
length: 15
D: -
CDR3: CASSLEARGFYGYTF
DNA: TGCGCCAGCAGCTTGGAGGCCAGGGGTTTCTATGGCTACACCTTC

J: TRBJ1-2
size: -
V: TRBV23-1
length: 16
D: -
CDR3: CASSQGGLRGGYGYTF
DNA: TGCGCCAGCAGTCAAGGAGGACTCAGGGGAGGGTATGGCTACACCTTC

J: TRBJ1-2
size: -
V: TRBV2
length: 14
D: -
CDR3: CASHQGGERYGYTF
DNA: TGTGCCAGCCATCAGGGCGGGGAGAGGTATGGCTACACCTTC

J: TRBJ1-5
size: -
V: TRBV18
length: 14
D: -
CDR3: CASSPQGSNQPQHF
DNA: TGTGCCAGCTCACCGCAGGGGAGCAATCAGCCCCAGCATTTT

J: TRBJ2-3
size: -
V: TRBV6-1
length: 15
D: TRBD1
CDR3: CASSPRQGGTDTQYF
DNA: TGTGCCAGCAGTCCCAGACAGGGGGGCACAGATACGCAGTATTTT

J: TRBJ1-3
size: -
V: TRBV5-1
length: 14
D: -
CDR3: CASRTGGSGNTIYF
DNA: TGCGCCAGCAGAACGGGTGGATCTGGAAACACCATATATTTT

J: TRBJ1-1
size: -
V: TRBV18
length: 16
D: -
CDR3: CASSPPQGKGAAEAFF
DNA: TGTGCCAGCTCACCACCGCAGGGGAAAGGGGCGGCTGAAGCTTTCTTT

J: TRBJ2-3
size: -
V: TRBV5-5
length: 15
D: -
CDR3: CASSLVGLITDTQYF
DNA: TGTGCCAGCAGCTTGGTCGGACTAATAACAGATACGCAGTATTTT

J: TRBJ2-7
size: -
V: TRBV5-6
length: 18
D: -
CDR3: CASSLVGVEAGTWDEQYF
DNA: TGTGCCAGCAGCTTGGTCGGGGTGGAGGCCGGAACCTGGGACGAGCAGTACTTC

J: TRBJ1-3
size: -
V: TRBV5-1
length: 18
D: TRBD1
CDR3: CASSLMGQGMRSGNTIYF
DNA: TGCGCCAGCAGCTTGATGGGACAGGGCATGAGATCTGGAAACACCATATATTTT

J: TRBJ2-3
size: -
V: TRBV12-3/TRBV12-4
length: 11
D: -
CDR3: CASSSGVAQYF
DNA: TGTGCCAGCAGCTCAGGGGTGGCGCAGTATTTT